This T cell receptor beta chain was captured in a study of brain T cells in children with intractable seizures. The sequenced cases were selected for having the highest brain T cell transcript signatures. The assay was immunoSEQ multiplex PCR, and TCRdb's table has in-frame clones only and misses some. The table includes approximately 60,000 clones, approximately 95% detected once. Overall study findings and caveats: Viral specificity was inferred only from CDR3 similarity; HCMV serostatus was unknown. Pre- and post-surgery blood differed in depth, so pre-surgery absences may be undersampling.

Germline V CDR1 and CDR2: SNHLY, FYNNEI. Between the trimmed V and J ends, which lost 6 bases and 0 bases, there was a span of 11 bases. The CDR3 covers 15 residues. With respect to this clone: Its specificity is not known.

Sample: peripheral blood, taken at surgery. This rearrangement joins TRBV2 to TRBJ2-2; a weak D match, TRBD2 (6 bases). The receptor was isolated from a boy under two years old with focal cortical dysplasia and intractable seizures. The CDR3 protein is CASRPIAANTGELFF. CDR3 coding DNA: TGTGCCAGCAGACCCATAGCGGCGAACACCGGGGAGCTGTTTTTT.